The rows below give T cell receptor beta chains drawn from one sample of a study of shared clonotypes between healthy human individuals. Here immunoSEQ multiplex PCR was the method, and the copy in TCRdb shows in-frame clones only, minus some. Here the sample spans some 470,000 clones, about 79% being singletons. Sequencing used PBMCs. The receptors here all came from a woman between 35 and 50 years old in good health. Some clones in this sample may be carry-over from other donors' samples. Both conserved end residues are part of each CDR3.

v_gene: TRBV6-6
j_gene: TRBJ1-1
CDR3aa: CASSYRGRTTGAFF

v_gene: TRBV18
j_gene: TRBJ2-1
CDR3aa: CASLAASSYNEQFF

v_gene: TRBV9
j_gene: TRBJ1-1
CDR3aa: CASSVVDRPVNTEAFF

v_gene: TRBV10-2
j_gene: TRBJ1-5
CDR3aa: CASSGGLIGQPQHF

v_gene: TRBV29-1
j_gene: TRBJ2-3
CDR3aa: CSVEERADTQYF

v_gene: TRBV2
j_gene: TRBJ2-5
CDR3aa: CASSEARSLGTQYF

v_gene: TRBV30
j_gene: TRBJ2-5
CDR3aa: CAWSDLAGGEGTQYF

v_gene: TRBV5-5
j_gene: TRBJ2-5
CDR3aa: CASSPRGAETQYF

v_gene: TRBV27
j_gene: TRBJ1-1
CDR3aa: CASKEMIRENTEAFF

v_gene: TRBV6-4
j_gene: TRBJ1-1
CDR3aa: CASSWQQDTEAFF

v_gene: TRBV2
j_gene: .
CDR3aa: CASTTTGAEQYF

v_gene: TRBV2
j_gene: TRBJ1-5
CDR3aa: CASRGDSENQPQHF

v_gene: TRBV2
j_gene: TRBJ1-6
CDR3aa: CASKPSGNSPLHF

v_gene: TRBV19
j_gene: TRBJ1-1
CDR3aa: CASSTDGWNTEAFF

v_gene: TRBV29-1
j_gene: TRBJ2-7
CDR3aa: CSVALAGDEQYF

v_gene: TRBV9
j_gene: TRBJ1-3
CDR3aa: CASSSSGGGNTIYF

v_gene: TRBV29-1
j_gene: TRBJ1-4
CDR3aa: CSVDAGHGGTGSEKLFF

v_gene: TRBV7-2
j_gene: TRBJ2-1
CDR3aa: CASSSARNNEQFF

v_gene: TRBV5-4
j_gene: TRBJ2-7
CDR3aa: CASRASGTAFYEQYF

v_gene: TRBV5-1
j_gene: TRBJ2-1
CDR3aa: CASSLGSEYNEQFF

v_gene: TRBV5-1
j_gene: TRBJ2-1
CDR3aa: CASSLDNSYNEQFF

v_gene: TRBV6-7
j_gene: TRBJ2-2
CDR3aa: CASTGGRGNGHTGELFF

v_gene: TRBV15
j_gene: TRBJ2-5
CDR3aa: CATSRGRDPGIYQETQYF

v_gene: TRBV28
j_gene: TRBJ2-5
CDR3aa: CASTLGGVGETQYF

v_gene: TRBV28
j_gene: TRBJ2-3
CDR3aa: CASREGTGSTDTQYF

v_gene: TRBV5-4
j_gene: TRBJ2-1
CDR3aa: CASSWTGGSYNEQFF

v_gene: TRBV28
j_gene: TRBJ1-5
CDR3aa: CASSPQTGNQPQHF

v_gene: TRBV5-4
j_gene: TRBJ2-3
CDR3aa: CASSPDLGFDTQYF

v_gene: TRBV5-1
j_gene: TRBJ2-7
CDR3aa: CASSLELAGGPYEQYF

v_gene: TRBV5-1
j_gene: TRBJ2-2
CDR3aa: CASSLSPSLGELFF

v_gene: TRBV28
j_gene: TRBJ1-4
CDR3aa: CASGVGGVREKLFF

v_gene: TRBV2
j_gene: TRBJ1-2
CDR3aa: CASRRDRGSADGYTF

v_gene: TRBV5-1
j_gene: TRBJ1-2
CDR3aa: CASSPGEGYGYTF

v_gene: TRBV5-1
j_gene: TRBJ1-3
CDR3aa: CASSSSGAGGNTIYF

v_gene: TRBV19
j_gene: TRBJ2-5
CDR3aa: CASSIAGTQYF

v_gene: TRBV5-6
j_gene: TRBJ2-7
CDR3aa: CASSLSWTSGAYEQYF

v_gene: TRBV27
j_gene: TRBJ1-2
CDR3aa: CASGRDRGNYGYTF

v_gene: TRBV6-6
j_gene: TRBJ2-1
CDR3aa: CASSRTDNEQFF

v_gene: TRBV9
j_gene: TRBJ2-2
CDR3aa: CASSPGAGGTTGELFF

v_gene: TRBV30
j_gene: TRBJ2-1
CDR3aa: CAWSARPTSGEQFF

v_gene: TRBV29-1
j_gene: TRBJ2-5
CDR3aa: CSITSSDQETQYF

v_gene: TRBV7-9
j_gene: TRBJ2-1
CDR3aa: CASSRLASGSSYNEQFF